This is a list of T cell receptor beta chains from one sample in a study of blood T cell repertoires in COVID-19. The data were produced by immunoSEQ multiplex PCR, yet TCRdb's version contains in-frame clones alone and is incomplete. The data contain 90,000 to 120,000 clones, 89% of them singletons. Source material: peripheral blood. Every receptor here comes from a man aged 40-55 years with active or convalescent COVID-19. Each CDR3 is given with its conserved first and last residue. A D gene is named only where the DNA matches it firmly. Clone sizes are given selectively: once, few, many, or a class where the clone is expanded.

>-|TRBV6-5|TRBJ1-2|-
TGTGCCAGCAGTCCCAGGCAGCAATACTATGGCTACACCTTC
CASSPRQQYYGYTF
>-|TRBV7-2|TRBJ2-5|-
TGTGCCAGCAGCTTAGTCAGACTAGAGACCCAGTACTTC
CASSLVRLETQYF
>-|TRBV2|TRBJ1-6|TRBD1
TGTGCCAGCTGCGGGACAGGGGTTGGGTCACCCCTCCACTTT
CASCGTGVGSPLHF
>-|TRBV6-1|TRBJ1-1|-
TGTGCCAGCAGTGAAGCGGGGCAGGGTGGTGAAGCTTTCTTT
CASSEAGQGGEAFF
>-|TRBV5-1|TRBJ2-7|-
TGCGCCAGCAGCTTTAGAGGCGGGACGAATTACGAGCAGTACTTC
CASSFRGGTNYEQYF
>-|TRBV5-6|TRBJ2-1|TRBD2
TGTGCCAGCAGCGTGGGACTAGCGGGAGGGAATGAGCAGTTCTTC
CASSVGLAGGNEQFF
>once|TRBV19|TRBJ1-5|-
TGTGCCAGTAGTTGGGGTCAGGGCTACAATCAGCCCCAGCATTTT
CASSWGQGYNQPQHF
>-|TRBV5-1|TRBJ2-2|-
TGCGCCACCAGCGTTGGACAGGGGGAGCTGTTTTTT
CATSVGQGELFF
>once|TRBV18|TRBJ2-7|-
TGTGCCAGCTCCCCCCCGCCGGCCGCCTACAGCTACGAGCAGTACTTC
CASSPPPAAYSYEQYF
>few|TRBV18|TRBJ1-1|-
TGTGCCAGCTCGCCGAGACCGACAGGAGAAGCTTTCTTT
CASSPRPTGEAFF
>once|TRBV5-1|TRBJ1-3|TRBD1
TGCGCCAGCAGCTTCACAAACAGGGGGGGAAACACCATATATTTT
CASSFTNRGGNTIYF
>-|TRBV14|TRBJ2-3|TRBD1
TGTGCCAGCAGCCAGGAGGGACAGGGGGTCACAGATACGCAGTATTTT
CASSQEGQGVTDTQYF
>-|TRBV30|TRBJ1-2|-
TGTGCCTGGTCTACAGCAACCCAGTTCATAATATCGGGAGGCTACACCTTC
CAWSTATQFIISGGYTF
>-|TRBV19|TRBJ1-3|-
TGTGCCAGTAGTGGGAGGACTGGAAACACCATATATTTT
CASSGRTGNTIYF
>-|TRBV5-1|TRBJ1-2|TRBD1
TGCGCCAGCAGCAAAGGACAGGGGGCTTATGGCTACACCTTC
CASSKGQGAYGYTF
>-|TRBV3-1/TRBV3-2|TRBJ1-2|TRBD1
TGTGCCAGCAGCCCGCCAGGGGGCGGGGGCTACACCTTC
CASSPPGGGGYTF
>-|TRBV6-5|TRBJ1-1|-
TGTGCCAGCAGCTCTACGGACAGGAACACTGAAGCTTTCTTT
CASSSTDRNTEAFF
>-|TRBV21-1|TRBJ2-3|-
TGTGCCAGCAGCAAAGGTCTGTGGGCCCACACAGATACGCAGTATTTT
CASSKGLWAHTDTQYF
>-|TRBV9|TRBJ1-5|-
TGTGCCAGCAGCGTAACCCCGGATCAGCCCCAGCATTTT
CASSVTPDQPQHF
>-|TRBV6-4|TRBJ2-5|TRBD2
TGTGCCAGCAGTGTGGCTAGCGGGAATGGAGAGACCCAGTACTTC
CASSVASGNGETQYF
>-|TRBV13|TRBJ2-7|TRBD1
TGTGCCAGCAGCCTACAGACAGGGGCCTACGAGCAGTACTTC
CASSLQTGAYEQYF
>-|TRBV10-3|TRBJ1-1|-
TGTGCCATCAGTGAGTCGCGGGGGCGCGACACTGAAGCTTTCTTT
CAISESRGRDTEAFF
>-|TRBV20-1|TRBJ2-3|-
TGCAGTGCTTCAGGGGAAAATACGCAGTATTTT
CSASGENTQYF
>-|TRBV19|TRBJ1-5|-
TGTGCCAGTAGTTCGGGGGACGGCAACAATCAGCCCCAGCATTTT
CASSSGDGNNQPQHF
>-|TRBV29-1|TRBJ2-3|-
TGCAGCGTTGCAACGGCAGATACGCAGTATTTT
CSVATADTQYF
>once|TRBV24-1|TRBJ2-2|TRBD1
TGTGCCACCAGTGCCCCGGACAGGGCAGGGGACACCGGGGAGCTGTTTTTT
CATSAPDRAGDTGELFF
>once|TRBV7-3|TRBJ2-2|-
TGTGCCAGCAGCACCGGGACTCGCCGACACGCCGGGGAGCTGTTTTTT
CASSTGTRRHAGELFF
>-|TRBV5-6|TRBJ2-2|-
TGTGCCAGCAGCTTGTGGGGGGAAGGCCCCGGGGAGCTGTTTTTT
CASSLWGEGPGELFF
>-|TRBV5-6|TRBJ2-3|TRBD2
TGTGCCAGCAGCTTGTGGACTAGCGGCACAGATACGCAGTATTTT
CASSLWTSGTDTQYF
>-|TRBV30|TRBJ1-5|-
TGTGCCTGGAGTGTACAAAGCAATCAGCCCCAGCATTTT
CAWSVQSNQPQHF
>-|TRBV18|TRBJ2-7|TRBD2
TGTGCCAGCTCACCAGAGGGACTAGCCTCCTACGAGCAGTACTTC
CASSPEGLASYEQYF
>once|TRBV30|TRBJ1-6|-
TGTGCCTGGCAATCTATGAATTCACCCCTCCACTTT
CAWQSMNSPLHF
>-|TRBV7-9|TRBJ1-2|-
TGTGCCAGCAGCTCACAGGGACCTCAGCATGGCTACACCTTC
CASSSQGPQHGYTF
>-|TRBV7-2|TRBJ2-5|TRBD1
TGTGCCAGCAGCTCCTACAGGGGACACCAAGAGACCCAGTACTTC
CASSSYRGHQETQYF
>-|TRBV12-2|TRBJ1-6|-
TGTGCAAGTCGACTTAGGGGGCACTCACCCCTCCACTTT
CASRLRGHSPLHF
>few|TRBV14|TRBJ1-3|-
TGTGCCAGCAGCCAAGTCCTCCGGGGAAACACCATATATTTT
CASSQVLRGNTIYF
>-|TRBV10-3|TRBJ2-7|TRBD1
TGTGCCATCAGTGAGTCTGTGACAGGGGGATTTTACGAGCAGTACTTC
CAISESVTGGFYEQYF
>-|TRBV11-2|TRBJ2-7|-
TGTGCCAGCAGCACACCGGGCCCCGGGGCCTACGAGCAGTACTTC
CASSTPGPGAYEQYF
>-|TRBV30|TRBJ2-7|-
TGTGCCTGGAGGATGGCGGGAACAGGCTACGAGCAGTACTTC
CAWRMAGTGYEQYF
>-|TRBV4-2|TRBJ2-5|-
TGTGCCAGCAGCCAAGTCGGAGGGATGGAGACCCAGTACTTC
CASSQVGGMETQYF
>-|TRBV5-1|TRBJ2-5|TRBD1
TGCGCCAGCAGCCCCTTTTCAGGGGGAATAGGAGAGACCCAGTACTTC
CASSPFSGGIGETQYF
>-|TRBV4-3|TRBJ2-3|TRBD2
TGCGCCAGCAGCCACCCCGAGCGGGAGTTTGGTACAGATACGCAGTATTTT
CASSHPEREFGTDTQYF
>once|TRBV24-1|TRBJ1-1|-
TGTGCCACCAGTGATTCCAGGGAAGGCAACACTGAAGCTTTCTTT
CATSDSREGNTEAFF
>-|TRBV6-5|TRBJ2-3|-
TGTGCCAGCAGTTACGGGCAGGCGGGAGATACGCAGTATTTT
CASSYGQAGDTQYF
>few|TRBV7-2|TRBJ1-5|-
TGTGCCAGCAGCTTAGGAGATGAGGGGAGGAATCAGCCCCAGCATTTT
CASSLGDEGRNQPQHF
>-|TRBV11-2|TRBJ2-3|TRBD2
TGTGCCAGCAGCTTGGGTAGCGGGAGTCGGGATACGCAGTATTTT
CASSLGSGSRDTQYF
>-|TRBV7-2|TRBJ1-6|TRBD1
TGTGCCAGCAGCTTAGTAGGACAGGGGGCTTCACCCCTCCACTTT
CASSLVGQGASPLHF
>-|TRBV6-2/TRBV6-3|TRBJ2-7|TRBD1
TGTGCCAGCAGTTACACAGGACAGGGGTTCAACGAGCAGTACTTC
CASSYTGQGFNEQYF
>-|TRBV7-9|TRBJ2-1|-
TGTGCCAGCAGCCCCCAGGGATACAATGAGCAGTTCTTC
CASSPQGYNEQFF
>-|TRBV11-2|TRBJ2-5|TRBD1
TGTGCCAGCAGCGAAGGACAGGGCCAGGACCAGTACTTC
CASSEGQGQDQYF
>-|TRBV24-1|TRBJ1-5|-
TGTGCCACCAGTGCAGTTAATCAGCCCCAGCATTTT
CATSAVNQPQHF